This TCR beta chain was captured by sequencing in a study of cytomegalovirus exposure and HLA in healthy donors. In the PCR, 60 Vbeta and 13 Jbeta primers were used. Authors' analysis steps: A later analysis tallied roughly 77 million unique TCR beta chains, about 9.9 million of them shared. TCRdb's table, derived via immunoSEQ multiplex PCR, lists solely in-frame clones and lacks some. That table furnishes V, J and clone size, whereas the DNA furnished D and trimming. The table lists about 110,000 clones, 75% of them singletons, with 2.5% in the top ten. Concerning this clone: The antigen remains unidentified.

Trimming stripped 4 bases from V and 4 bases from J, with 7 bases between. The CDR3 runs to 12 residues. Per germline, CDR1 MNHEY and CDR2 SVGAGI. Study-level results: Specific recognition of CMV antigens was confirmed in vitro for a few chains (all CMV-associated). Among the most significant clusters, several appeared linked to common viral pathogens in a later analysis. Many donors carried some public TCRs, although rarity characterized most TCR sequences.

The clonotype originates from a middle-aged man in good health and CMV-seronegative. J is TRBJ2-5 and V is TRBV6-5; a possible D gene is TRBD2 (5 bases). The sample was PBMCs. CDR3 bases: TGTGCCAGCAGTTTCGAGGGAGAGACCCAGTACTTC. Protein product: CASSFEGETQYF.